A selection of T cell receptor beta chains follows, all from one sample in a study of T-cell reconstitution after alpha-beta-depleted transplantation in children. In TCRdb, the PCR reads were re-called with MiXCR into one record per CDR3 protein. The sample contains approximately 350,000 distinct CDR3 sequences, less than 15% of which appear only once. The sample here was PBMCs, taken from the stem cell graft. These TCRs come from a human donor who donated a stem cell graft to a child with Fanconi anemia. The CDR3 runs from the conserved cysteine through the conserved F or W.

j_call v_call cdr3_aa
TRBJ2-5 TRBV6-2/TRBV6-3 CASTTSRETQYF
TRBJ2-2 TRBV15 CATSREGGANTGELFF
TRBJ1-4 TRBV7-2 CASSSRILATNEKLFF
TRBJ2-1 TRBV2 CASVYQEYENEQFF
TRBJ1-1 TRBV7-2 CASSLGQYTEAFF
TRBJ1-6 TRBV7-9 CASSLLQFNSPLHF
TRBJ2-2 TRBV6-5 CASSYAHGSGELFF
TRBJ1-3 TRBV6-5 CASSPDKRYSGNTIYF
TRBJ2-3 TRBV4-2 CASSQDASGGANTQYF
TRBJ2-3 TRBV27 CASSPYFTDTQYF
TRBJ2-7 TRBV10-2 CARQGREQYF
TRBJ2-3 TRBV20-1 CSASLLAGGDVDTQYF
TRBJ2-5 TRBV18 CASSPPGREGETQYF
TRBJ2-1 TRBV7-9 CASSQGPRDNEQFF
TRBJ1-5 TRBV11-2 CASSPKDSNQPQHF
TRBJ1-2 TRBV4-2 CASGGEGYTF
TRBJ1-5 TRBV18 CASSEGQGDNQPQHF
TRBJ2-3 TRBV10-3 CAISMGRDDTQYF
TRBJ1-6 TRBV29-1 CSYRDDHNSPLHF
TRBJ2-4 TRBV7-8 CASSPTLAKNIQYF
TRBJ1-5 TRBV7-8 CASSSGRVAQPQHF
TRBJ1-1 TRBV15 CATSRAGGAAFF
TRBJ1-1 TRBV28 CASSVTGQTNTEAFF
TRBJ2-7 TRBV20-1 CSAKEAAHLYEQYF
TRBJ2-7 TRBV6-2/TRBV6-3 CASSFKTGKGYEQYF
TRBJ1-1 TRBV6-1 CASSESLQNTEAFF
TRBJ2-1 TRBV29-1 CSVETTAYNEQFF
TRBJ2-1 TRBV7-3 CASSVLPSTGNEQFF
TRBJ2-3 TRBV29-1 CSVDSGDTQYF
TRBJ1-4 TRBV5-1 CASSPTGQARFEKLFF
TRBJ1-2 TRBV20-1 CSASMTAYGYTF
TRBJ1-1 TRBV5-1 CASSLAAQNTEAFF
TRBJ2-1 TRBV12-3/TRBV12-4 CASSFMTSGNNEQFF
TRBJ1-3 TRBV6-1 CASSQGFPGNTIYF
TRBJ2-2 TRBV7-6 CASSFNRIETGELFF
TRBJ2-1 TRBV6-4 CAKRGSRSYNEQFF
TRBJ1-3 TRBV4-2 CASSQDLIGTGNRNTIYF
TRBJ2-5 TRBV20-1 CSARDNRLGDQYF
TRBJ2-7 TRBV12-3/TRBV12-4 CASSLNAPPSYEQYF
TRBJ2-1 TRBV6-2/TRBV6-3 CASRTTGGRYNEQFF
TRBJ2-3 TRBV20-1 CSAKEGSQYF
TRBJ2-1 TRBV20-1 CSARAGEYRNEQFF
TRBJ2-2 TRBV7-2 CASSLAQAGELFF
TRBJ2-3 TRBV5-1 CASSPSGAYTDTQYF
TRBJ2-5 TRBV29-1 CSVVGNGETQYF
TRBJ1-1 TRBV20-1 CSVPGQPTRNTEAFF
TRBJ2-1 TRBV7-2 CASRQQGGHYNEQFF
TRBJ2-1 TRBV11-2 CASSLEGLAGGSSYNEQFF
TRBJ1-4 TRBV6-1 CASSQRWTGEEKLFF
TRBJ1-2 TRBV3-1 CASSQDGTGYGYTF
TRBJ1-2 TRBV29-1 CSTRGHVDGYTF
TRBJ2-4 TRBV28 CASRAYSGGADIQYF
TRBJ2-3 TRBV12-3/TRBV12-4 CASSAGLNADTQYF
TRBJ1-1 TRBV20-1 CSARRGGNTEAFF
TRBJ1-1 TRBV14 CASSLLGGRNTEAFF